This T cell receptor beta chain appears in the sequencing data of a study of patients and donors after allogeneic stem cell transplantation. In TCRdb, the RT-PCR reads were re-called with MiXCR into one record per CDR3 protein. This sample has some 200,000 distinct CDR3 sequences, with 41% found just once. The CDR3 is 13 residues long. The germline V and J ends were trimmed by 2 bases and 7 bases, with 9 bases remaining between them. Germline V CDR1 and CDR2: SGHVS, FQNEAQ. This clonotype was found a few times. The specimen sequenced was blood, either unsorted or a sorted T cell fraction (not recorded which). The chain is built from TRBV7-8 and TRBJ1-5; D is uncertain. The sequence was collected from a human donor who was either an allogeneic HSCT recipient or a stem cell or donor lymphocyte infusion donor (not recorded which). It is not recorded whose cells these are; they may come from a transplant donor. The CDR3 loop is CASSLSLDQPQHF. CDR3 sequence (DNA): TGTGCCAGCAGCTTATCGCTGGACCAGCCCCAGCATTTT.